Each of the 16 T cell receptor beta chains below was sequenced from the same sample in a study of Ad26.COV2.S vaccination and SARS-CoV-2 variants. The assay was immunoSEQ multiplex PCR, and TCRdb's table has in-frame clones only and misses some. This table has around 300,000 clones, approximately 86% appearing once. Noted treatment: around 19 received Ad26.COV2.S at low or high dose, single or two shots; a few received placebo; per-sample allocation not given. Collection of the samples took place on day 63 after the first injection of vaccine or placebo. The sample in question was peripheral blood, obtained in a trial of Ad26.COV2.S vaccine versus placebo. All receptors come from a person aged 18-65 years who received the Ad26.COV2.S COVID-19 vaccine or a placebo.

The chain couples TRBV27 to TRBJ2-7; TRBD1 agrees at 9 bases. This CDR3 has 14 amino acids. After removal of 10 bases from V and 5 bases from J, the junction contained 12 bases not matched to a gene. Germline-derived CDR1 and CDR2 are MNHEY and SMNVEV (reference sequence). Written as DNA, the CDR3 is TGTGCCACCCAAACACGGGACAGGGCCAACGAGCAGTACTTC. It yields the protein CATQTRDRANEQYF.

CDR3: CASSDRKETQYF. CDR3 coding DNA: TGCGCCAGCAGTGACAGGAAAGAGACCCAGTACTTC. The chain carries TRBV10-1 and TRBJ2-5; D unclear. Deletions cut 3 bases from V and 3 bases from J, with 5 bases between. CDR3 size: 12 residues. Per germline, CDR1 WNHNN and CDR2 SYGVQD (reference sequence).

As regards this clone: Other DNA sequences in this specimen translate into the identical CDR3. The chain uses TRBV5-4 and TRBJ1-5; D uncertain. This CDR3 region has 14 residues. Trimming pared 0 bases from V and 1 base from J, leaving 5 bases between. Germline V gives CDR1 SGHNT, CDR2 YYREEE (reference sequence). CDR3 DNA: TGTGCCAGCAGCTTGGGAGGAAGCAATCAGCCCCAGCATTTT. It specifies CASSLGGSNQPQHF.

The CDR3 region is CASSISSGRVGEQFF. The CDR3, as DNA: TGTGCCAGTAGTATATCTTCAGGGAGGGTCGGTGAGCAGTTCTTC. The chain combines TRBV19 with TRBJ2-1; 7 positions agree with TRBD2. The V and J ends lost 2 bases and 9 bases, in that order; junction bases with no gene match: 10. This CDR3 is built from 15 residues. Germline V gene data show CDR1 as LNHDA and CDR2 as SQIVND (reference sequence).

V and J are TRBV4-1 and TRBJ2-5; perhaps TRBD1 as D (5 bases). Germline V gives CDR1 MGHRA, CDR2 YSYEKL. The CDR3 sequence is 17 residues long. Trimming took off 0 bases at V and 5 bases at J, with 19 bases between the two ends. CDR3 amino acids: CASSQEHLGLGQETQYF. As DNA, the CDR3 is TGCGCCAGCAGCCAAGAGCATTTAGGGCTGGGGCAGGAGACCCAGTACTTC.

This sequence joins TRBV6-5 and TRBJ1-2, with D tentatively TRBD1 (5 bases). CDR1 is MNHEY and CDR2 is SVGAGI in the germline V gene. There are 14 residues in the CDR3. With 6 bases removed from V and 4 bases from J, the gap between germline ends came to 15 bases. The DNA for the CDR3 is TGTGCCAGCAGATCTCGACAGTTCCCCTATGGCTACACCTTC. It yields the protein CASRSRQFPYGYTF.

This clone has just one count. The J gene is TRBJ2-3, the V gene TRBV7-8; unclear D gene. V was clipped by 3 bases and J by 1 base, with 14 bases between them. CDR3 length equals 16 residues. Germline values: CDR1 SGHVS, CDR2 FQNEAQ. The CDR3: CASSFWTTSGTDTQYF. In DNA form, the CDR3 reads TGTGCCAGCAGCTTTTGGACCACGTCGGGCACAGATACGCAGTATTTT. The variable domain in full, with the rest retrieved from reference TRBV7-8 and TRBJ2-3, is GAGVSQSPRYKVAKRGQDVALRCDPISGHVSLFWYQQALGQGPEFLTYFQNEAQLDKSGLPSDRFFAERPEGSVSTLKIQRTQQEDSAVYLCASSFWTTSGTDTQYFGPGTRLTVL.

This chain uses TRBV6-2 or TRBV6-3 with TRBJ2-5; D gene uncertain. Trimming took off 6 bases at V and 9 bases at J, with 11 bases between the two ends. Per the germline V gene, CDR1 is MNHEY and CDR2 is SVGEGT. The CDR3 totals 11 residues. In DNA, the CDR3 is TGTGCCAGCAGCCTTGAGGCGGCCCAGTACTTC. This gives the protein CASSLEAAQYF.

The V call is TRBV5-6, the J call TRBJ2-7; no clear D. V lost 0 bases to trimming and J lost 0 bases, with 13 bases between them. This CDR3 contains 16 residues. Germline V gives CDR1 SGHDT, CDR2 YYEEEE. CDR3 protein: CASSLEGLRSSYEQYF. CDR3 nucleotides: TGTGCCAGCAGCTTGGAAGGGCTGAGGAGCTCCTACGAGCAGTACTTC.

V gene TRBV28 combines with J gene TRBJ1-2; D may be TRBD1 (5 bases). The germline V gene encodes CDR1 MDHEN and CDR2 SYDVKM. The CDR3 runs to 13 residues. With 5 bases removed from V and 4 bases from J, the gap between germline ends came to 11 bases. CDR3 bases: TGTGCCAGCAGTCGGGGGGATCGCTATGGCTACACCTTC. Amino acid sequence: CASSRGDRYGYTF.

The chain joins TRBV4-3 to TRBJ2-1; D is undetermined. V shed 4 bases and J shed 2 bases, with 12 bases lying between them. Per germline, CDR1 LGHNA and CDR2 YSLEER. CDR3 size: 15 residues. CDR3 nucleotide sequence: TGCGCCAGCAGCCTAGGAACGCAAGCCTACAATGAGCAGTTCTTC. Encoded protein: CASSLGTQAYNEQFF.

The gene calls are TRBV2 and TRBJ1-2, with 8 nucleotides matching TRBD1. The CDR3 loop spans 14 amino acids. J lost 7 bases, V lost 1 base, and 5 bases had no gene match. Per the germline V gene, CDR1 is SNHLY and CDR2 is FYNNEI. Here the CDR3 reads CASSEVTGVGGYTF. Written as DNA, the CDR3 is TGTGCCAGCAGTGAAGTGACAGGGGTCGGTGGCTACACCTTC.

The genes are TRBV6-6 and TRBJ2-2; no clear D gene. There are 15 residues in the CDR3. Looked up from germline, CDR1 is MNHNY and CDR2 is SVGAGI (reference sequence). With 0 bases removed from V and 5 bases from J, the gap between germline ends came to 10 bases. CDR3 bases: TGTGCCAGCAGTTACTCCGGCAAATCGACCGGGGAGCTGTTTTTT. This codes for CASSYSGKSTGELFF.

This chain joins TRBV7-9 and TRBJ2-5; D uncertain. Trimming removed 2 bases at V and 4 bases at J, with 8 bases between. This CDR3 is built from 13 residues. The germline V gene encodes CDR1 SEHNR and CDR2 FQNEAQ (reference sequence). The CDR3 sequence is CASSLNYPETQYF. The CDR3 nucleotides read TGTGCCAGCAGCTTAAACTACCCAGAGACCCAGTACTTC.

This chain uses TRBV10-3 with TRBJ1-1, with 10 bases aligning to TRBD1. The CDR3 extends over 16 amino acids. V trimming: 7 bases; J trimming: 4 bases; junction bases outside the gene matches: 12. The germline gives CDR1 ENHRY, CDR2 SYGVKD. The CDR3 loop is CAIILTGQGNRTEAFF. The CDR3 coding sequence is TGTGCCATCATTCTTACGGGACAGGGGAATCGCACTGAAGCTTTCTTT.

The rearrangement links TRBV6-1 to TRBJ1-2; 10 positions agree with TRBD1. The CDR3 sequence is 13 residues long. CDR1 and CDR2 (germline): MNHNS, SASEGT. V lost 4 bases and J lost 8; bases outside the gene matches: 4. CDR3 protein: CASSVTGGRGYTF. The DNA of the CDR3 is TGTGCCAGCAGTGTGACAGGGGGCAGGGGCTACACCTTC.